This TCR beta chain originates from a study of Ad26.COV2.S vaccination and SARS-CoV-2 variants. Across the study: Donor had been placed in the Ad26.COV2.S arm of the COV1001 trial. Intramuscular Ad26.COV2.S at 5x10^10 or 1x10^11 viral particles.

This CDR3 comprises 17 residues. Germline V gene sequence: CDR1 LNHDA, CDR2 SQIVND (reference sequence). V was pared by 6 bases and J by 6 bases, with 16 bases of the junction left unmatched. Study-wide results and caveats: Spike-specific TCR breadth was greater in vaccine than placebo recipients.

Profiled with immunoSEQ multiplex PCR; TCRdb holds only in-frame clones, not every one. The sample carries around 250,000 clones, around 85% recorded once. On this clone: Its antigen is unknown.

This sample's treatment: some 19 received Ad26.COV2.S at low or high dose, single or two shots; several received placebo; per-sample allocation not given. Material that was analyzed had been drawn on day 63 after the first vaccine or placebo injection. A Boston adult aged 18-55 years was the donor. This TCR came from a person aged 18-60 years who received the Ad26.COV2.S COVID-19 vaccine or a placebo. The rearrangement links TRBV19 to TRBJ1-5, with 8 bases lining up with TRBD1. This specimen was peripheral blood, taken in a trial of Ad26.COV2.S vaccine versus placebo. The CDR3 nucleotides read TGTGCCAGTAGCAGCATAGGGACAGGAGGCATCACTCAGCCCCAGCATTTT. Its translation: CASSSIGTGGITQPQHF.